Below are 22 T cell receptor beta chains sequenced from a single sample in a study of untreated major depressive disorder. The repertoire was sequenced with immunoSEQ multiplex PCR; TCRdb's copy has only in-frame clones and lacks some. The sample includes 20,000 to 25,000 clones, just under 95% of them seen just once. Sequenced input: CD4+ T cells from PBMCs. These receptors were collected from a man aged 25-45 years in good health.

The rearrangement links TRBV4-3 to TRBJ2-7, with D perhaps matching TRBD2 (6 bases). Germline V gene data show CDR1 as LGHNA and CDR2 as YSLEER. The CDR3 is made up of 19 amino acids. The germline V and J ends were trimmed by 4 bases and 2 bases, with 27 bases remaining between them. The CDR3 DNA reads as TGCGCCAGCAGCCTCCTCCCGACAGCTGGAAGCGGGTCAACCTACGAGCAGTACTTC. Amino acid sequence: CASSLLPTAGSGSTYEQYF.

The CDR3 nucleotides read TGTGCCAGCAGCTTAGTCGGCGGAAACAATCAGCCCCAGCATTTT. Translating gives CASSLVGGNNQPQHF. The V gene is TRBV7-8, the J gene TRBJ1-5; D not resolved. The CDR3 contains 15 residues. Trimming shortened V by 1 base and J by 3 bases, and 10 bases separated the two germline ends. Germline V gene sequence: CDR1 SGHVS, CDR2 FQNEAQ.

V and J are TRBV2 and TRBJ2-5; D unclear. CDR1 and CDR2 from the germline V gene are SNHLY and FYNNEI. The germline V and J ends were trimmed by 3 bases and 5 bases, with 10 bases remaining between them. The CDR3 runs 13 residues. DNA of the CDR3: TGTGCCAGCAGTGATCTACTTGCGGAGACCCAGTACTTC. Its translation is CASSDLLAETQYF.

V gene TRBV2 combines with J gene TRBJ2-2; the match to TRBD2 covers 7 bases. The trim removed 6 bases at V and 6 bases at J, leaving 10 bases unmatched. This CDR3 has 15 amino acids. The germline V gene has CDR1 SNHLY and CDR2 FYNNEI. The CDR3 DNA sequence: TGTGCCAGCAGAAATAGTATGGGGGGGTCCGGGGAGCTGTTTTTT. It codes for CASRNSMGGSGELFF.

This chain joins TRBV27 and TRBJ2-7, with D possibly TRBD2 on 6 matching bases. This CDR3 comprises 13 residues. In germline, CDR1 is MNHEY, CDR2 SMNVEV (reference sequence). The ends were cut back, 4 bases at V and 2 bases at J, with 9 bases in the middle. The CDR3 sequence is CASSWRGAYEQYF. CDR3 sequence (DNA): TGTGCCAGCAGTTGGCGGGGCGCCTACGAGCAGTACTTC.

The rearrangement uses TRBV29-1 and TRBJ1-1; the D gene is possibly TRBD1 (5 bases). Germline CDR1 is SQVTM and CDR2 is ANQGSEA. The V end lost 6 bases, the J end lost 4 bases, and 9 bases lay between the germline ends. The CDR3 has 11 amino acids. The CDR3 protein is CSVRGGTEAFF. The CDR3 nucleotides read TGCAGCGTCCGTGGGGGCACTGAAGCTTTCTTT. The full variable domain, completed using reference TRBV29-1 and TRBJ1-1, is SAVISQKPSRDICQRGTSLTIQCQVDSQVTMMFWYRQQPGQSLTLIATANQGSEATYESGFVIDKFPISRPNLTFSTLTVSNMSPEDSSIYLCSVRGGTEAFFGQGTRLTVV.

The chain is built from TRBV4-3 and TRBJ2-3; 8 bases match TRBD2. This CDR3 has 15 residues. Germline assignment: CDR1 LGHNA and CDR2 YSLEER. Trimming removed 1 base from V and 2 bases from J; junction bases left unmatched: 2. The CDR3 sequence: CASSQASGPTDTQYF. CDR3 sequence (DNA): TGCGCCAGCAGCCAAGCTAGCGGGCCCACAGATACGCAGTATTTT.

Only one count was recorded for this clone. V gene TRBV27 combines with J gene TRBJ1-2; 9 positions agree with TRBD1. J was trimmed by 6 bases and V by 3 bases; bases with no gene match: 2. The CDR3 runs to 13 residues. In germline, CDR1 is MNHEY, CDR2 SMNVEV (reference sequence). The CDR3 DNA reads as TGTGCCAGCAGTTTCGACAGGGGGGATGGCTACACCTTC. It specifies CASSFDRGDGYTF.

This clone was seen only a few times. This chain links TRBV7-2 with TRBJ2-7, with 8 nucleotides matching TRBD2. Germline lookup yields CDR1 SGHTA and CDR2 FQGNSA. There are 15 residues in the CDR3. V shed 7 bases and J 4 bases; nucleotides not matched to a gene: 12. DNA of the CDR3: TGTGCCAGCACCCACTCCTCAGCGGGAGCTTACGAGCAGTACTTC. The encoded protein is CASTHSSAGAYEQYF.

The CDR3, as DNA: TGCGCCAGCAGTTCCGGGACAGGGGGCCCAGCTTTCTTT. Protein product: CASSSGTGGPAFF. This chain joins TRBV5-1 and TRBJ1-1, with TRBD1 identical over 12 bases. The CDR3 loop spans 13 amino acids. J lost 10 bases, V lost 5 bases, and 6 bases had no gene match. From germline, CDR1 is SGHRS and CDR2 YFSETQ.

The chain carries TRBV4-3 and TRBJ1-5; D is unresolved. This CDR3 spans 13 amino acids. Germline CDR1 LGHNA, CDR2 YSLEER. Trimming removed 1 base at V and 5 bases at J, with 6 bases between. As DNA, the CDR3 is TGCGCCAGCAGCCAAGTCGGTGATCAGCCCCAGCATTTT. Residues: CASSQVGDQPQHF.

The rearrangement links TRBV18 to TRBJ1-5; D is unclear. The ends were cut back, 3 bases at V and 5 bases at J, with 17 bases in the middle. The CDR3 covers 16 residues. Germline lookup yields CDR1 KGHSH and CDR2 LQKENI. CDR3 loop: CASSPGNPATHQPQHF. Here the CDR3 DNA reads TGTGCCAGCTCACCTGGAAATCCCGCCACCCATCAGCCCCAGCATTTT.

The CDR3 spells CASSERTGNYEQFF. The CDR3 region has the DNA TGTGCCAGCAGTGAACGCACGGGAAACTATGAGCAGTTCTTC. This rearrangement joins TRBV25-1 to TRBJ2-1, with D possibly TRBD2 on 5 matching bases. Germline V lookup: CDR1 MGHDK, CDR2 SYGVNS. This CDR3 contains 14 residues. The ends were cut back, 2 bases at V and 8 bases at J, with 13 bases in the middle.

The chain has TRBV7-2 and TRBJ2-7; 7 bases line up with TRBD2. Trimming cost V 7 bases and J 3 bases; bases outside gene matches: 12. This CDR3 is built from 15 residues. Germline V gene lookup returns CDR1 SGHTA and CDR2 FQGNSA. The CDR3 is CASTPGGSNGYEQYF. The CDR3 nucleotides read TGTGCCAGCACGCCGGGCGGGAGCAATGGCTACGAGCAGTACTTC.

This clone was seen just once. The J gene is TRBJ2-5, the V gene TRBV5-1; 9 nucleotides line up with TRBD2. V lost 1 base to trimming and J lost 2 bases; unmatched junction nucleotides: 3. Germline V gene sequence: CDR1 SGHRS, CDR2 YFSETQ. The CDR3 extends over 15 amino acids. The CDR3 here is CASSLFLAGQETQYF. For the CDR3, the DNA is TGCGCCAGCAGCTTGTTTCTAGCGGGGCAAGAGACCCAGTACTTC.

The chain joins TRBV2 to TRBJ2-5, with 10 bases identical to TRBD2. The CDR3 has 15 amino acids. Germline V CDR1 and CDR2: SNHLY, FYNNEI. Germline trimming cut 2 bases from V and 0 bases from J; bases unmatched to any gene: 0. CDR3 loop: CASSETSGNQETQYF. The CDR3 nucleotides are TGTGCCAGCAGTGAAACTAGCGGGAACCAAGAGACCCAGTACTTC.

This chain connects TRBV2 to TRBJ2-5; 7 positions agree with TRBD1. The CDR3 has 15 residues. V shed 7 bases, J shed 7 bases, and the junction held 15 bases outside the gene matches. Germline V gene sequence: CDR1 SNHLY, CDR2 FYNNEI. CDR3 sequence reads: CASKDRIPVTGTQYF. CDR3 bases: TGTGCCAGCAAGGACAGGATTCCCGTAACAGGGACCCAGTACTTC.

This chain links TRBV2 with TRBJ1-4, with no clear D. Germline V gene data show CDR1 as SNHLY and CDR2 as FYNNEI. The CDR3 is made up of 15 amino acids. Trimming left V 3 bases short and J 0 bases short, with 8 bases between. CDR3 coding DNA: TGTGCCAGCAGTGACCGGGCCGCAACTAATGAAAAACTGTTTTTT. It yields the protein CASSDRAATNEKLFF.

The J gene is TRBJ1-5, the V gene TRBV6-5; D is unclear. The CDR3 covers 14 residues. CDR1 MNHEY and CDR2 SVGAGI come from the germline V gene. V was shortened by 5 bases and J by 1 base, with 9 bases between the two germline ends. The DNA of the CDR3 is TGTGCCAGCAGTCCGGACGGGAGCAATCAGCCCCAGCATTTT. It is translated as CASSPDGSNQPQHF.

The V gene is TRBV10-3, the J gene TRBJ2-1; the match to TRBD2 covers 8 bases. This CDR3 contains 12 residues. V shed 6 bases, J shed 7 bases, and the junction held 2 bases outside the gene matches. Germline V gene data show CDR1 as ENHRY and CDR2 as SYGVKD. The CDR3 DNA is TGTGCCATCAGGGCGGGAGGTAATGAGCAGTTCTTC. As protein: CAIRAGGNEQFF.

The rearrangement uses TRBV2 and TRBJ2-2, with 8 bases identical to TRBD2. CDR1 is SNHLY, CDR2 FYNNEI, per germline. The CDR3 has 15 amino acids. J lost 6 bases, V lost 7 bases, and 10 bases had no gene match. CDR3 protein: CASKGTSFFAGELFF. CDR3 nucleotide sequence: TGTGCCAGCAAAGGGACTAGTTTCTTTGCCGGGGAGCTGTTTTTT.

This clone occurred once. The chain has TRBV7-2 and TRBJ2-2; 7 nucleotides align to TRBD2. With 1 base clipped from V and 4 bases from J, the junction kept 6 bases outside the gene matches. CDR3 length: 16 residues. Germline loops: CDR1 SGHTA, CDR2 FQGNSA. This CDR3 reads CASSLEGLVGTGELFF. The CDR3 nucleotides read TGTGCCAGCAGCTTAGAAGGACTAGTGGGCACCGGGGAGCTGTTTTTT.